Shown below are 7 T cell receptor beta chains from a single sample sequenced in a study of T cell changes during pregnancy in multiple sclerosis. Some clones are missing from TCRdb's copy, which holds only in-frame ones; the method was immunoSEQ multiplex PCR. The sample consists of some 33,000 clones, 80% to 90% of them appearing once. The sequences come from CD8+ T cells from peripheral blood mononuclear cells, collected in the third trimester of pregnancy. The receptor set was obtained from a female donor with multiple sclerosis, enrolled in a pregnancy study.

The chain employs TRBV7-6 and TRBJ2-7; 7 nucleotides line up with TRBD2. The CDR3 has 14 amino acids. Germline lookup yields CDR1 SGHVS and CDR2 FNYEAQ. V trimming: 1 base; J trimming: 2 bases; junction bases outside the gene matches: 2. The CDR3, as DNA: TGTGCCAGCAGCTTAGGGGGAGGGACCTACGAGCAGTACTTC. It translates to CASSLGGGTYEQYF.

The chain links TRBV29-1 to TRBJ2-7; D possibly corresponds to TRBD1 (5 bases). Trimming cost V 7 bases and J 2 bases, with 18 bases left between them. This CDR3 spans 14 amino acids. The V gene's germline CDR1 is SQVTM and CDR2 ANQGSEA. The chain's CDR3 is CSALTVLKPYEQYF. The DNA for the CDR3 is TGCAGCGCACTGACAGTTTTAAAACCCTACGAGCAGTACTTC.

This chain links TRBV27 with TRBJ2-2; D is uncertain. The CDR3 consists of 13 residues. Deletions cut 5 bases from V and 6 bases from J, with 10 bases between. The germline gives CDR1 MNHEY, CDR2 SMNVEV (reference sequence). As DNA, the CDR3 is TGTGCCAGCAGTCCGAGTCGGTCCGGGGAGCTGTTTTTT. Translating it yields CASSPSRSGELFF.

The chain has TRBV6-1 and TRBJ1-2, with D possibly being TRBD1 (6 bases). The CDR3 sequence is 13 residues long. Germline CDR1 is MNHNS and CDR2 is SASEGT. Deletions cut 1 base from V and 8 bases from J, with 11 bases between. Here the CDR3 DNA reads TGTGCCAGCAGTGAAGAGTTCAGGGGCGGCTACACCTTC. This sequence encodes CASSEEFRGGYTF.

This rearrangement joins TRBV29-1 to TRBJ1-1; possible D gene TRBD1, 6 bases. Per germline, CDR1 SQVTM and CDR2 ANQGSEA. This CDR3 is 12 amino acids long. V lost 7 bases, J lost 4 bases, and 13 bases lay in between. The CDR3 bases are TGCAGCGACATGACAGGCTCCACTGAAGCTTTCTTT. It encodes CSDMTGSTEAFF.

The rearrangement joins TRBV6-6 to TRBJ1-1; 9 bases match TRBD1. CDR1 and CDR2 from the germline V gene are MNHNY and SVGAGI (reference sequence). The CDR3 contains 14 residues. With 2 bases clipped from V and 6 bases from J, the junction kept 4 bases outside the gene matches. The CDR3 nucleotides read TGTGCCAGCAGTTACCGGACAGGGGTCGCTGAAGCTTTCTTT. Translation gives CASSYRTGVAEAFF.

This rearrangement joins TRBV4-1 to TRBJ1-2, with D perhaps matching TRBD1 (5 bases). This CDR3 spans 15 amino acids. V was cut by 1 base and J by 2 bases, with 11 bases left in between. Germline-derived CDR1 and CDR2 are MGHRA and YSYEKL. CDR3 residues: CASSQAVGGNYGYTF. CDR3 nucleotide sequence: TGCGCCAGCAGCCAAGCCGTGGGGGGGAACTATGGCTACACCTTC.